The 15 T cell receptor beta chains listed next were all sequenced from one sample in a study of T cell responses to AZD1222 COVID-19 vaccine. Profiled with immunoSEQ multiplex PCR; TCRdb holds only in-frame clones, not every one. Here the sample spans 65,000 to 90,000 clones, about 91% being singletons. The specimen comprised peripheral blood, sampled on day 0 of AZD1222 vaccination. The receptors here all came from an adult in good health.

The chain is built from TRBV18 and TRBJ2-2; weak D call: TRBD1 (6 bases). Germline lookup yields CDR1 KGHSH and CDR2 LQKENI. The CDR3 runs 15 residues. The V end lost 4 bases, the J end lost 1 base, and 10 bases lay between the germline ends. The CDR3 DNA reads TGTGCCAGCTCACTAGCACAGGGGAACACCGGGGAGCTGTTTTTT. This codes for CASSLAQGNTGELFF.

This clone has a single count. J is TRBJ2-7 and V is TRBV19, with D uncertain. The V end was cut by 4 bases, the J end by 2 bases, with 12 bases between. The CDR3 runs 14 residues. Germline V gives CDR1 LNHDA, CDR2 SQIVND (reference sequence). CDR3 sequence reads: CASSRAFITYEQYF. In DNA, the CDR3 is TGTGCCAGTAGTAGGGCTTTCATAACCTACGAGCAGTACTTC.

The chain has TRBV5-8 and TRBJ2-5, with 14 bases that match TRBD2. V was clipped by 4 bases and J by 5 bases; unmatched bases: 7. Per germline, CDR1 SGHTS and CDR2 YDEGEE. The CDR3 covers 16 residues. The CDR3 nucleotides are TGTGCCAGCAGCCGAGGGACTAGCGGGAGTGGGGAGACCCAGTACTTC. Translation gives CASSRGTSGSGETQYF.

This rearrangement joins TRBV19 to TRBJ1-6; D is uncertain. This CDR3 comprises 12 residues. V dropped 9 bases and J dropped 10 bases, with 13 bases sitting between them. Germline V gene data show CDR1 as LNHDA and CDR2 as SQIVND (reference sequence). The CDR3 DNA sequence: TGTGCCAGCGGGAATCTTCTCTCACCCCTCCACTTT. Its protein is CASGNLLSPLHF.

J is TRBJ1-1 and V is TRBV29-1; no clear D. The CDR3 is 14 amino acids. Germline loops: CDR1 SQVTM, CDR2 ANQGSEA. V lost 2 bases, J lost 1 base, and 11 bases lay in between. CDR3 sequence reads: CSVELLGQNTEAFF. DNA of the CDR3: TGCAGCGTTGAATTATTAGGTCAGAACACTGAAGCTTTCTTT.

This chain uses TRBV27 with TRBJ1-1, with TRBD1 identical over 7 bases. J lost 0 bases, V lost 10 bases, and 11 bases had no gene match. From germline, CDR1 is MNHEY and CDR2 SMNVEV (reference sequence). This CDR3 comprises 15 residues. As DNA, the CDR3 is TGTGCCACTGGGACAGCCAACCTTATGAACACTGAAGCTTTCTTT. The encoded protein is CATGTANLMNTEAFF.

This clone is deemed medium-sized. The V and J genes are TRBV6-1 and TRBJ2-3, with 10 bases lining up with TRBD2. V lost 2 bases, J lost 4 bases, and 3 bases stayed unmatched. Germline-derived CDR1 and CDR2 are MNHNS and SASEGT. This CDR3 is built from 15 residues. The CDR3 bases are TGTGCCAGCAGTGAATTAGCGGGGGGCCCAGATACGCAGTATTTT. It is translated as CASSELAGGPDTQYF.

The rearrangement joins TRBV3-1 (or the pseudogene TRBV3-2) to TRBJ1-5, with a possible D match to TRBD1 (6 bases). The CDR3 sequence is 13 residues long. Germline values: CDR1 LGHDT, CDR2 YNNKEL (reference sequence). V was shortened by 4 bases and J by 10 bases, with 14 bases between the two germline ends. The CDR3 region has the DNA TGTGCCAGCAGCCCACCCGACAGGCCCCCCCAGCATTTT. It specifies CASSPPDRPPQHF.

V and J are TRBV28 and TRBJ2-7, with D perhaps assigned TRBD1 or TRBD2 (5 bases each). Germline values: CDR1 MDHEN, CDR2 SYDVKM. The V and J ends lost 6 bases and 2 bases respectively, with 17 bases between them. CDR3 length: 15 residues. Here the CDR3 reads CASSLARGMAYEQYF. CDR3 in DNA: TGTGCCAGCAGCCTCGCCCGGGGCATGGCCTACGAGCAGTACTTC.

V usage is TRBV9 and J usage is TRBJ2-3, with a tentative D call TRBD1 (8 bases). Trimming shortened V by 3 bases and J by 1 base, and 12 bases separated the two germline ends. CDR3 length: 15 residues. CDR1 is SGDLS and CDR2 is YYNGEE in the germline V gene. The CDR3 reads CASSDRGGGTDTQYF. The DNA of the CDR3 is TGTGCCAGCAGCGACAGGGGGGGCGGCACAGATACGCAGTATTTT.

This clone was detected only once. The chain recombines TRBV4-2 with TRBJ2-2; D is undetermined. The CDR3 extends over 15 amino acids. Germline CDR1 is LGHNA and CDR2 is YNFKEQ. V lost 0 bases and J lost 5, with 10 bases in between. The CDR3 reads CASSQEFHGTGELFF. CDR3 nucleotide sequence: TGTGCCAGCAGCCAAGAATTTCACGGTACCGGGGAGCTGTTTTTT.

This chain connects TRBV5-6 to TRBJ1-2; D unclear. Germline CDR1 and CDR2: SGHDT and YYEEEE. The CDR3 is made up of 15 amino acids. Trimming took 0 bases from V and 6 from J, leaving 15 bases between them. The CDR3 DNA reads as TGTGCCAGCAGCTTGGAAGGGCGACGGACGGATGGCTACACCTTC. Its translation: CASSLEGRRTDGYTF. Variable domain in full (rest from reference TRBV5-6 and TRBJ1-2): DAGVTQSPTHLIKTRGQQVTLRCSPKSGHDTVSWYQQALGQGPQFIFQYYEEEERQRGNFPDRFSGHQFPNYSSELNVNALLLGDSALYLCASSLEGRRTDGYTFGSGTRLTVV.

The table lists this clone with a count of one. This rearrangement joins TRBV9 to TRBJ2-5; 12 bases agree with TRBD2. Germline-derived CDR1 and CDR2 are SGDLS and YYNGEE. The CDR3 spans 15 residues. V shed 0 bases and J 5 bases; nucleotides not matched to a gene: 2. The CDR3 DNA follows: TGTGCCAGCAGCGTAGACGGGACTAGCGGGGAGACCCAGTACTTC. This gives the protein CASSVDGTSGETQYF.

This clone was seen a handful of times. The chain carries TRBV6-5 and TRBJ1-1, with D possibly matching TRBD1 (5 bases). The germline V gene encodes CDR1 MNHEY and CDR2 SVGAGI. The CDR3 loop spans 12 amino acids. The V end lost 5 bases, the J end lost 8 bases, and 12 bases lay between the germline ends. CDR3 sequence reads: CASSLRGREAFF. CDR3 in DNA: TGTGCCAGCAGTCTGCGGGGCAGGGAAGCTTTCTTT.

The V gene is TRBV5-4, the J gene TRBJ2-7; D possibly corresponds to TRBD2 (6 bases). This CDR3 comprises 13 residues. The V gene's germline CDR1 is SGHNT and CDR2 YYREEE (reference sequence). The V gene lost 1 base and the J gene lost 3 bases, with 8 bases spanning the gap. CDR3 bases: TGTGCCAGCAGCTTGTGGGGGGACTACGAGCAGTACTTC. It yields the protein CASSLWGDYEQYF.